This paragraph reports one TCR beta chain. The CDR3 is 17 amino acids. Trimming removed 4 bases from V and 0 bases from J; junction bases left unmatched: 9. From germline, CDR1 is SGHVS and CDR2 FQNEAQ. The data derive from a study of control samples from healthy donors and cancer patients. Here immunoSEQ multiplex PCR was the method, and the copy in TCRdb shows in-frame clones only, minus some. This sample carries 110,000 to 150,000 clones, 75% to 90% of them seen once, and the ten largest clones take 4.9%. The TCR sequence derives from a man aged 25-45 years in good health. The specimen sequenced was blood. The chain carries TRBV7-8 and TRBJ1-5, with 7 bases fitting TRBD1. CDR3 loop: CASSSLQGRISNQPQHF. The CDR3 nucleotides are TGTGCCAGCAGCTCGTTACAGGGGAGGATTAGCAATCAGCCCCAGCATTTT. The full variable domain, rest sourced from reference TRBV7-8 and TRBJ1-5, is GAGVSQSPRYKVAKRGQDVALRCDPISGHVSLFWYQQALGQGPEFLTYFQNEAQLDKSGLPSDRFFAERPEGSVSTLKIQRTQQEDSAVYLCASSSLQGRISNQPQHFGDGTRLSIL.